Listed here is a single T cell receptor (beta chain). The antigen is unknown. These data belong to a study of T-cell reconstitution after alpha-beta-depleted transplantation in children. Study findings and constraints: Once a year had passed after transplant, T-cell counts and diversity came mostly from newly produced T cells. After transplant, high TCRbeta diversity at day 60 in some patients arose from surviving recipient T cells and thymic progenitors. In patients about two months after transplant, alpha-beta T cells reportedly arose from several hundred expanded graft clones.

CDR3 size: 17 residues. V lost 0 bases and J lost 0; bases outside the gene matches: 8. Per the germline V gene, CDR1 is SGHAT and CDR2 is FQNNGV. Unique molecular identifiers were built into the TCRbeta library. TCRdb re-derived calls from the PCR reads in MiXCR, one entry per CDR3 protein. Seen here are approximately 980,000 distinct CDR3 sequences, about 29% observed once, and the top ten hold around 30%. The chain couples TRBV11-2 to TRBJ2-7; 7 bases map to TRBD2. This clonotype was obtained from a boy under three years old who had a stem cell transplant for SCID, so the T cells may come from the graft donor. The material was PBMCs, mostly from graft donor cells, obtained 360 days after TCRalphabeta/CD19-depleted stem cell transplant. CDR3 DNA: TGTGCCAGCAGCTTAGACTTCCCGGGGGGAGCCTCCTACGAGCAGTACTTC. Translating gives CASSLDFPGGASYEQYF. Based on the CDR3 plus reference TRBV11-2 and TRBJ2-7, the full variable domain is EAGVAQSPRYKIIEKRQSVAFWCNPISGHATLYWYQQILGQGPKLLIQFQNNGVVDDSQLPKDRFSAERLKGVDSTLKIQPAKLEDSAVYLCASSLDFPGGASYEQYFGPGTRLTVT.